This T cell receptor beta chain was identified in a study of OX40 agonist ivuxolimab in advanced cancers. Study findings and constraints: Normalized T-cell clonal expansion was also low in a subset of nonresponders. CD4+ and CD8+ blood T cells expanded clonally by week 6 at 0.1 to 3.0 mg/kg.

The CDR3 runs 14 residues. Germline loops: CDR1 MDHEN, CDR2 SYDVKM. Trimming cost V 2 bases and J 1 base, with 8 bases left between them. Profiling relied on immunoSEQ multiplex PCR, and the TCRdb table lists in-frame clones only, not all of them. In the table there are tens of thousands of clones, around 90% of which are singletons. With regard to this clone: Its antigen is unknown. This sample also contains other DNA sequences that code for the same CDR3.

The source is an adult with an advanced solid tumor such as melanoma, head and neck, liver or kidney cancer. The chain recombines TRBV28 with TRBJ2-5; D gene ambiguous. Sequences were derived from CD4+ or CD8+ T cells sorted from blood, sampled in a trial of the OX40 agonist ivuxolimab. The CDR3 sequence: CASSLGGSQETQYF. The DNA of the CDR3 is TGTGCCAGCAGTTTAGGTGGATCCCAAGAGACCCAGTACTTC.